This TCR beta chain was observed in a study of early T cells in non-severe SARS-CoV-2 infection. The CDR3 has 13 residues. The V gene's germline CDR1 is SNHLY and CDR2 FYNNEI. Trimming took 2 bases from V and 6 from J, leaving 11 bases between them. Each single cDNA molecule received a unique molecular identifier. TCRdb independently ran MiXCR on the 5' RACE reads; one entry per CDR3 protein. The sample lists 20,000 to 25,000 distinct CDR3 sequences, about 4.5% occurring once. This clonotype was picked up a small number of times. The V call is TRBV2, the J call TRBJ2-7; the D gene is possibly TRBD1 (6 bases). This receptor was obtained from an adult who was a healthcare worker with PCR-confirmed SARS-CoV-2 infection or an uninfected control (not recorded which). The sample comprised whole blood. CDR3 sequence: CASSESQGGEQYF. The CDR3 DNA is TGTGCCAGCAGTGAATCACAGGGTGGCGAGCAGTACTTC.